This T cell receptor (beta chain) stems from a study of T cell repertoires in cytomegalovirus infection. On the study more broadly: Indicated by public TCR beta signatures were CMV infection and matching HLA type.

This clonotype was observed many times. The antigen is undetermined. The CDR3 spans 14 residues. Germline-derived CDR1 and CDR2 are SGHTA and FQGNSA. The V gene end was trimmed by 5 bases and the J gene end by 4 bases; junction bases not matched to a gene: 6. TCRdb reanalysed the reads using MiXCR and keeps one entry per CDR3 protein. The sample carries roughly 700,000 distinct CDR3 sequences, around 30% recorded once. Here the sequenced sample was cultured PBMCs, taken from culture after CMV antigen stimulation. This sequence originates from a human donor in good health (CMV status not recorded). Some clones in this sample may be carry-over from other donors' samples. The gene calls are TRBV7-2 and TRBJ2-5; 8 bases line up with TRBD2. The CDR3 region is CASSPGGARETQYF. The CDR3 bases are TGTGCCAGCAGCCCCGGGGGGGCCAGAGAGACCCAGTACTTC.